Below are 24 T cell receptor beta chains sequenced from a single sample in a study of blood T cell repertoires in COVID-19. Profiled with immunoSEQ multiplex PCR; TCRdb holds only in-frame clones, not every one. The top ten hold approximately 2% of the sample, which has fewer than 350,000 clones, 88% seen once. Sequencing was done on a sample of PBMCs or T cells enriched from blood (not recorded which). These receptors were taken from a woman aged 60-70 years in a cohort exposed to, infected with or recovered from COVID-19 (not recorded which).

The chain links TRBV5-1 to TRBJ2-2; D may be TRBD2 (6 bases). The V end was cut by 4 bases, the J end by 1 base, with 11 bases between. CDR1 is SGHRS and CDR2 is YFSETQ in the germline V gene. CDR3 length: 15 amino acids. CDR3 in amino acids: CASSGGLLNTGELFF. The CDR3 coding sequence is TGCGCCAGCAGCGGGGGACTCCTGAACACCGGGGAGCTGTTTTTT.

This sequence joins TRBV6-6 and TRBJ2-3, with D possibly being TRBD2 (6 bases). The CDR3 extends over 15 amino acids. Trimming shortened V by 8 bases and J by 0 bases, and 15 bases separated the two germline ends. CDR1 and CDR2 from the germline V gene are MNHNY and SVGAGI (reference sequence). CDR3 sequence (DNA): TGTGCCAGCCTGGGAGGAGGCCCGAGCACAGATACGCAGTATTTT. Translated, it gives CASLGGGPSTDTQYF.

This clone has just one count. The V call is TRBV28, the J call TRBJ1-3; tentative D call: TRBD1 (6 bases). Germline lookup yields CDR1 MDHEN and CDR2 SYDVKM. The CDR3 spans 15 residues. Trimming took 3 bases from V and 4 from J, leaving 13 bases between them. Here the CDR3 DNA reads TGTGCCAGCAGTTTGGGGGGGGCGAACGGAAACACCATATATTTT. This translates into CASSLGGANGNTIYF.

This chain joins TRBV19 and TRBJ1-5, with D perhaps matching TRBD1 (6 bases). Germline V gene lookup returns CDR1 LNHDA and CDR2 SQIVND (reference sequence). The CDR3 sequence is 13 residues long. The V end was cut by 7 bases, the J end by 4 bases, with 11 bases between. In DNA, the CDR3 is TGTGCCAGTACAGGACAGCTTAATCAGCCCCAGCATTTT. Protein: CASTGQLNQPQHF.

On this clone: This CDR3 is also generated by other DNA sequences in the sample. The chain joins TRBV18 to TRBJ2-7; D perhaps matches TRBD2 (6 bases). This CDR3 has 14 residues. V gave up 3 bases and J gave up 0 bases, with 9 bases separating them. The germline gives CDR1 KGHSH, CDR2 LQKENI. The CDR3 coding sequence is TGTGCCAGCTCACCTCCGGGACTCTCCTACGAGCAGTACTTC. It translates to CASSPPGLSYEQYF.

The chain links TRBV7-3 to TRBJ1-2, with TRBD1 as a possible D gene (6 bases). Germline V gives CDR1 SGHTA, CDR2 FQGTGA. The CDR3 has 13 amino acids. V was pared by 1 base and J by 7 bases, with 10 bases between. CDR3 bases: TGTGCCAGCAGCTTAATGGGGGCAGGTGGCTACACCTTC. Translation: CASSLMGAGGYTF.

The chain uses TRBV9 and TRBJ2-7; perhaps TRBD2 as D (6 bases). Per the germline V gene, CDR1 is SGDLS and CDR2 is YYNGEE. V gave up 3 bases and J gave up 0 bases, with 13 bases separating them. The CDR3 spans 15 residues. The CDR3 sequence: CASSASGTFSYEQYF. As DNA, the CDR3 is TGTGCCAGCAGCGCTTCCGGGACTTTCTCCTACGAGCAGTACTTC.

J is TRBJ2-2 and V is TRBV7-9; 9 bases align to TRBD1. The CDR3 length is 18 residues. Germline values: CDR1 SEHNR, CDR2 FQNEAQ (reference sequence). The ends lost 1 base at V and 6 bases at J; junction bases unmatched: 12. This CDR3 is CASSLGGARDRASGELFF. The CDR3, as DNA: TGTGCCAGCAGCTTAGGGGGCGCGCGGGACAGGGCTTCCGGGGAGCTGTTTTTT.

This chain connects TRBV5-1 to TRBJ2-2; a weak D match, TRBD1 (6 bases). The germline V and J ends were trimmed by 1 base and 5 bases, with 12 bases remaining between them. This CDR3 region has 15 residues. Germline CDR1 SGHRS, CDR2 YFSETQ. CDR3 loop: CASSLLGGLTGELFF. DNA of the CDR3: TGCGCCAGCAGCTTGCTAGGGGGTCTGACCGGGGAGCTGTTTTTT.

The CDR3, as DNA: TGTGCCAGCAGCCCCCGACTAGCGGGAGAGGGCAATGAGCAGTTCTTC. It specifies CASSPRLAGEGNEQFF. The chain is built from TRBV14 and TRBJ2-1; 12 nucleotides align to TRBD2. The V and J ends lost 4 bases and 6 bases, in that order; junction bases with no gene match: 7. Germline V gives CDR1 SGHDN, CDR2 FVKESK. The CDR3 contains 16 residues.

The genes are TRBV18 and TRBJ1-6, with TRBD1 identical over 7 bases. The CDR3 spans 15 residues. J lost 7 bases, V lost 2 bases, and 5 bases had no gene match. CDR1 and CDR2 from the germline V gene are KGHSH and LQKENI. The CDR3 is CASSPLTGRNSPLHF. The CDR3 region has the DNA TGTGCCAGCTCACCATTGACAGGGCGGAATTCACCCCTCCACTTT.

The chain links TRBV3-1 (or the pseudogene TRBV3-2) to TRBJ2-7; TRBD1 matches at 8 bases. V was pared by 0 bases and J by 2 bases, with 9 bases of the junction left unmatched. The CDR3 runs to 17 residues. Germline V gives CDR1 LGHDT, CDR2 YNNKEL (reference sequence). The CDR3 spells CASSQEVWRQGPYEQYF. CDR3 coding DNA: TGTGCCAGCAGCCAAGAAGTTTGGAGACAGGGGCCCTACGAGCAGTACTTC.

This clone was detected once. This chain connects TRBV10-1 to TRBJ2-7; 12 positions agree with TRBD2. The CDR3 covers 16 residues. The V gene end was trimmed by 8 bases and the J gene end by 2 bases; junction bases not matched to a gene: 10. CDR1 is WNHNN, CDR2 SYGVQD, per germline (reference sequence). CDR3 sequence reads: CASSRLAGALPYEQYF. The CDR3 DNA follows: TGCGCCAGCTCTAGACTAGCGGGAGCCCTTCCCTACGAGCAGTACTTC.

For the CDR3, the DNA is TGTGCCAGCAGCCACACGGGACAGGGGGACTACGAGCAGTACTTC. Translated: CASSHTGQGDYEQYF. The V gene is TRBV7-2, the J gene TRBJ2-7; 11 bases agree with TRBD1. From germline, CDR1 is SGHTA and CDR2 FQGNSA. The CDR3 has 15 amino acids. J was trimmed by 3 bases and V by 5 bases; bases with no gene match: 6.

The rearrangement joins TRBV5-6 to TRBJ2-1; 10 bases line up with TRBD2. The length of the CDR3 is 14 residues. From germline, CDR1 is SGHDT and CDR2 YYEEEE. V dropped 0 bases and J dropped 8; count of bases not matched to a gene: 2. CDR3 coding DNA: TGTGCCAGCAGCTTGGGACTAGCGGGTTATGAGCAGTTCTTC. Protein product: CASSLGLAGYEQFF. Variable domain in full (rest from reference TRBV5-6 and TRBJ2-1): DAGVTQSPTHLIKTRGQQVTLRCSPKSGHDTVSWYQQALGQGPQFIFQYYEEEERQRGNFPDRFSGHQFPNYSSELNVNALLLGDSALYLCASSLGLAGYEQFFGPGTRLTVL.

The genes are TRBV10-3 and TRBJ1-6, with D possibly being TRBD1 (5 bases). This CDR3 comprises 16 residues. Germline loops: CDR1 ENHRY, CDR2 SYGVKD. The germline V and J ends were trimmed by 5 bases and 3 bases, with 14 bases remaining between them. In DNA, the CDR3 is TGTGCCATCAGTTTGACGGGGGAAAACTATAATTCACCCCTCCACTTT. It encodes CAISLTGENYNSPLHF.

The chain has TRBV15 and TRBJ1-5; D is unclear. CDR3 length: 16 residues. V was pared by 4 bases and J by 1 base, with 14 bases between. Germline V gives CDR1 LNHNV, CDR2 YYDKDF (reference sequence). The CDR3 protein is CATSTGPRGSNQPQHF. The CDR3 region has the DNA TGTGCCACCAGCACCGGACCGCGAGGGAGCAATCAGCCCCAGCATTTT. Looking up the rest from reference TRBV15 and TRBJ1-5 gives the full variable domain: DAMVIQNPRYQVTQFGKPVTLSCSQTLNHNVMYWYQQKSSQAPKLLFHYYDKDFNNEADTPDNFQSRRPNTSFCFLDIRSPGLGDTAMYLCATSTGPRGSNQPQHFGDGTRLSIL.

The CDR3 here is CASSPRILAGGPPSTDTQYF. CDR3 DNA sequence: TGCGCCAGCAGCCCCCGTATCCTAGCGGGAGGGCCCCCTAGCACAGATACGCAGTATTTT. V and J are TRBV5-1 and TRBJ2-3, with TRBD2 matching 12 bases. Per the germline V gene, CDR1 is SGHRS and CDR2 is YFSETQ. The trim removed 4 bases at V and 0 bases at J, leaving 15 bases unmatched. The CDR3 is 20 amino acids.

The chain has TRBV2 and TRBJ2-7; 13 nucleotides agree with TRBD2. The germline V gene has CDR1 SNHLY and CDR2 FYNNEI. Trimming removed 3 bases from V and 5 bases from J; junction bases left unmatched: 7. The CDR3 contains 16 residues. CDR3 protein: CASSDWTSGSFNEQYF. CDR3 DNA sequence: TGTGCCAGCAGTGATTGGACTAGCGGGAGTTTCAACGAGCAGTACTTC.

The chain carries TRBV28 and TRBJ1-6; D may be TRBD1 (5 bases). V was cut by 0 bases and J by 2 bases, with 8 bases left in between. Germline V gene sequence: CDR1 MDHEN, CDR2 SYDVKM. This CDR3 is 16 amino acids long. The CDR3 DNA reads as TGTGCCAGCAGTTTATGGGGGCTCACCTATAATTCACCCCTCCACTTT. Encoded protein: CASSLWGLTYNSPLHF. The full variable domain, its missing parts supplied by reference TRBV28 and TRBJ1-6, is DVKVTQSSRYLVKRTGEKVFLECVQDMDHENMFWYRQDPGLGLRLIYFSYDVKMKEKGDIPEGYSVSREKKERFSLILESASTNQTSMYLCASSLWGLTYNSPLHFGNGTRLTVT.

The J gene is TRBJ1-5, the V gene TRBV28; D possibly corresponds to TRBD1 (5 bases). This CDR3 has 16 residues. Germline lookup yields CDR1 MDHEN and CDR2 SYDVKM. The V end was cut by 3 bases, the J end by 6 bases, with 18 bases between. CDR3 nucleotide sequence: TGTGCCAGCAGTTTCATATCCGGGCAGGGAGGTCAGCCCCAGCATTTT. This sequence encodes CASSFISGQGGQPQHF.

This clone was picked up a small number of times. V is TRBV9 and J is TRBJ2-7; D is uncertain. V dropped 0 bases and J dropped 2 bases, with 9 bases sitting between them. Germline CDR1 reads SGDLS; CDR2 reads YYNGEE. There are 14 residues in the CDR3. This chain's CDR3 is CASSVVPGPYEQYF. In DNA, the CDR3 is TGTGCCAGCAGCGTAGTTCCAGGTCCCTACGAGCAGTACTTC. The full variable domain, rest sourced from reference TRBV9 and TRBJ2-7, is DSGVTQTPKHLITATGQRVTLRCSPRSGDLSVYWYQQSLDQGLQFLIQYYNGEERAKGNILERFSAQQFPDLHSELNLSSLELGDSALYFCASSVVPGPYEQYFGPGTRLTVT.

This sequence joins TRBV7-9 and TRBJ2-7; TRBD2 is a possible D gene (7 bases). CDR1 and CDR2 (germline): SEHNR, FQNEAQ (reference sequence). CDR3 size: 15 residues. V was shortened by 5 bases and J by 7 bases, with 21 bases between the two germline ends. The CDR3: CASSRKGGLGWEQYF. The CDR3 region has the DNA TGTGCCAGCAGCCGCAAGGGGGGGCTGGGATGGGAGCAGTACTTC.

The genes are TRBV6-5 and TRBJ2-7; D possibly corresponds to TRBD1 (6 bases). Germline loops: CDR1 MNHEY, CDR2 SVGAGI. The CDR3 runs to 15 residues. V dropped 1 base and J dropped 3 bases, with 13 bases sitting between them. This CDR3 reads CASSYYGSRGYEQYF. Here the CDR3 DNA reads TGTGCCAGCAGTTACTACGGAAGCAGGGGCTACGAGCAGTACTTC.